This TCR beta chain stems from a study of CD8 T cells in ankylosing spondylitis. In its sample, this clonotype was seen a few times. Its antigen is still unknown. Findings and caveats of the study: Ankylosing spondylitis blood appeared to carry a characteristic TCR beta motif of seven to nine highly homologous variants. Researchers reportedly found disease-linked clones significantly enriched in matched ankylosing spondylitis synovial fluid.

TCRdb itself ran the 5' RACE reads through MiXCR, one entry per CDR3 protein. In the table there are hundreds of thousands of distinct CDR3 sequences, 12% of which are singletons. The V end lost 5 bases, the J end lost 5 bases, and 12 bases lay between the germline ends. Germline values: CDR1 SGHTA, CDR2 FQGTGA. This CDR3 comprises 13 residues. The chain joins TRBV7-3 to TRBJ2-5; possibly TRBD1 or TRBD2 for D (5 bases each). The sequence derives from a male donor with ankylosing spondylitis. The sample comprised blood, either unsorted or a sorted T cell fraction (not recorded which). In DNA, the CDR3 is TGTGCCAGCAGCATGGGACCTCAGGAGACCCAGTACTTC. Protein product: CASSMGPQETQYF.